The entry below gives a single T cell receptor (beta chain) sequence along with its context. The antigen remains undetermined. The authors isolated at least 7 million PBMCs per sample. The entry originates in a study of blood T cells in healthy people across ages. Whole-study findings and limits: Because sorting was not performed, PBMCs prevented conclusive naive versus antigen-experienced comparison. Among long-lived donors, naive CD4+ cells were more numerous and diversity higher than in aged donors.

Primers used in a second PCR of roughly 7 to 12 cycles were a sample-barcoded 5' primer and a J-beta primer mix. Sequencing yielded, for each sample, at least 2.5 million paired-end reads carrying CDR3. TCRdb reprocessed the 5' RACE reads with MiXCR, giving one entry per CDR3 protein. Among about 1.5 million distinct CDR3 sequences listed, 40% to 45% were seen once. The specimen sequenced was blood. The TCR sequence derives from a woman in her late teens or twenties in good health.

This CDR3 is CASNELTWANTEAFF. CDR3 nucleotide sequence: TGTGCCAGCAACGAACTAACCTGGGCGAACACTGAAGCTTTCTTT. The J gene is TRBJ1-1, the V gene TRBV9; D not resolved. The CDR3 is made up of 15 amino acids. The V end was cut by 6 bases, the J end by 1 base, with 16 bases between. Germline V gives CDR1 SGDLS, CDR2 YYNGEE.